The sequence of this T cell receptor (beta chain) was determined in a study of shared clonotypes between healthy human individuals. Overall study: Serving as donors were a couple of women and three men, whose ages spanned 18 to 49.

In regard to this clone: Its target is not known.

Every one of the donors was a Caucasian adult that lived in Nashville, Tennessee. Whole-study results and caveats: Clonotype sharing levels among donors were expected to vary with sequencing depth.

Profiling relied on immunoSEQ multiplex PCR, and the TCRdb table lists in-frame clones only, not all of them. This table holds about half a million clones, over 70% found once. Input material: PBMCs. This receptor was taken from a middle-aged woman in good health. Some clones in this sample may be carry-over from other donors' samples.

CDR3 DNA sequence: TGTGCCAGCAGTGCGGGGGGGAGCTCCTACGAGCAGTACTTC. Its protein is CASSAGGSSYEQYF. The V and J genes are TRBV6-6 and TRBJ2-7, with TRBD2 matching 9 bases. Unmatched junction bases numbered 2, after V lost 5 bases and J lost 0 bases. CDR3 length: 14 amino acids. Germline values: CDR1 MNHNY, CDR2 SVGAGI (reference sequence).